The clone carrying this T cell receptor beta chain appeared many times. Its target is not known. The data are from a study of T cells in Graves' hyperthyroidism and ophthalmopathy. Study outcomes and limitations: Ophthalmopathy was identified by the model a median about 6.4 months ahead of onset. Most thyroid-expanded clonotypes above 0.001 were also found in blood.

The investigators amplified TCR beta CDR3 regions from RNA transcripts. A first-round RT-PCR of the TCR CDR3 used the HTBI primer set. In TCRdb, the multiplex PCR reads were re-called with MiXCR into one record per CDR3 protein. The sample consists of about 400,000 distinct CDR3 sequences, 15% to 18% of them appearing once. Graves' hyperthyroidism qualified as stable when ophthalmopathy did not progress within 18 months. The study excluded patients with uncontrolled infection, other autoimmune disease, pregnancy or lactation. Sequenced: blood. The TCR sequence derives from a woman aged 18-29 years with Graves' hyperthyroidism.

The CDR3 sequence is CSARRVNTGFEQFF. As DNA, the CDR3 is TGCAGTGCCCGGAGAGTCAACACAGGGTTTGAGCAGTTCTTC. The genes are TRBV20-1 and TRBJ2-1; D is perhaps TRBD1 (6 bases). This CDR3 region has 14 residues. From germline, CDR1 is DFQATT and CDR2 SNEGSKA (reference sequence). The V end was cut by 6 bases, the J end by 9 bases, with 21 bases between.